This TCR beta chain was recorded in a study of T cell repertoires in cytomegalovirus infection. Study context: It can be stated that public TCR beta signatures indicated CMV infection as well as a matching HLA type. General study findings and limits: Dominant in the ex vivo response were TCR beta clonotypes restricted by HLA-C and specific for CMV. The cumulative frequency of public TCR beta families distinguished individuals who carried CMV together with the relevant HLA.

TCRdb re-analysed the reads in MiXCR, keeping a single row per CDR3 protein. The sample carries almost 550,000 distinct CDR3 sequences, about 15% recorded once. V was trimmed by 4 bases and J by 1 base, leaving 5 bases between them. The CDR3 loop spans 12 amino acids. The germline gives CDR1 SQVTM, CDR2 ANQGSEA. On this clonotype itself: What it binds is unknown.

The chain has TRBV29-1 and TRBJ2-4, with D unresolved. The sequence derives from a human donor in good health (CMV status not recorded). Some clones in this sample may be carry-over from other donors' samples. Sequenced input: CD8+ T cells from PBMCs. CDR3 amino acids: CSVVEAKNIQYF. CDR3 nucleotides: TGCAGCGTTGTTGAGGCCAAAAACATTCAGTACTTC.